The clone carrying this T cell receptor beta chain occurred a few times. Its antigen is not identified. This specimen comes from a study of beta chain features in type 1 diabetes. Findings of the study overall: The VDJ junctions of type 1 diabetes patients carried fewer insertions and more deletions.

The sequenced template was cDNA made from the entire isolated RNA. Sequencing was performed with immunoSEQ multiplex PCR; in TCRdb, only in-frame clones are kept and a portion is missing. This table holds some 360,000 clones, around a fifth found once. Markers CD45RO/CCR7/CD25/CD127/CD95/CD27 served to sort CD4+ naive, central memory, regulatory and stem cell-like memory cells. Sequenced sample: naive CD4+ T cells from blood. The origin of this receptor is a woman between 18 and 30 years old in good health.

CDR3 DNA: TGTGCCAGCAGATGGGGACAGAACCAAGAGACCCAGTACTTC. Its translation is CASRWGQNQETQYF. This chain uses TRBV6-5 with TRBJ2-5; 7 bases agree with TRBD1. The trim removed 6 bases at V and 0 bases at J, leaving 4 bases unmatched. From germline, CDR1 is MNHEY and CDR2 SVGAGI. CDR3 length equals 14 residues.